This record covers a single T cell receptor (beta chain). This sample is part of a study of identical twins. CDR3 length: 16 amino acids. Germline lookup yields CDR1 SGHTA and CDR2 FQGNSA. TCRdb re-analysed the 5' RACE reads in MiXCR, keeping a single row per CDR3 protein. The data contain approximately 1.8 million distinct CDR3 sequences, more than 30% of them singletons. The chain couples TRBV7-2 to TRBJ2-1; 7 bases line up with TRBD2. The DNA end is more similar to TRBJ2-7, so the J call may be wrong. Sequences were obtained from cord blood. This clonotype was sampled from a newborn girl in good health. The DNA for the CDR3 is TGTGCCAGCAGCCTGATGACGGGAGGATCCTACAATGAGCAGTACTTC. Amino acid sequence: CASSLMTGGSYNEQYF.